This T cell receptor beta chain comes out of a study of blood T cell repertoires in COVID-19. The data were produced by immunoSEQ multiplex PCR, yet TCRdb's version contains in-frame clones alone and is incomplete. The sample has a few hundred thousand clones, 89% seen once; the top ten hold around a tenth. Trimming pared 0 bases from V and 0 bases from J, leaving 8 bases between. The CDR3 sequence is 15 residues long. The germline CDR1 and CDR2 sequences are SGHDT and YYEEEE. Recruitment covered 20 to 25 US areas and drew participants whose ages spanned roughly 18 to 100 years. Assignments of participants to cohorts depended upon their own reported clinical history. The study counted Cohort 3 donors as recovered given two negative PCRs, clearance, or symptom resolution.

The TCR was taken from a woman in her thirties or forties who had recovered from COVID-19. The sequenced sample consisted of PBMCs or T cells enriched from blood (not recorded which). The V call is TRBV5-6, the J call TRBJ2-3; TRBD1 is a possible D gene (6 bases). The CDR3 protein is CASSLGGRSTDTQYF. CDR3 nucleotide sequence: TGTGCCAGCAGCTTGGGGGGGCGGAGCACAGATACGCAGTATTTT.